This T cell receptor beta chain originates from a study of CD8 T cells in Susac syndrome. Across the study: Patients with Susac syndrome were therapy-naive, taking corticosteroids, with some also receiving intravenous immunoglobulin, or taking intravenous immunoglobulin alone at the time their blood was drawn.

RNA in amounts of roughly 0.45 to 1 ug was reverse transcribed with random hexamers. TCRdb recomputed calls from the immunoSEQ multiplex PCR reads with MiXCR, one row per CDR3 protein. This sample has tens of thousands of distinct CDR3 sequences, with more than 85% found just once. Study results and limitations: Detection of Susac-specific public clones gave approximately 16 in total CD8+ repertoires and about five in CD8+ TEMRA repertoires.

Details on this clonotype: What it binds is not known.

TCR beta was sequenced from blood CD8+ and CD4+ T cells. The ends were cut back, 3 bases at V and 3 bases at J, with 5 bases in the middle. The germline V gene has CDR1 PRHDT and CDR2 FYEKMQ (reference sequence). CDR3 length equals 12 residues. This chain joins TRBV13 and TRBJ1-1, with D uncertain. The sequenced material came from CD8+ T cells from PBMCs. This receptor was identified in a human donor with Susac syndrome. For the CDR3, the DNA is TGTGCCAGCAGCTTCGGGGACACTGAAGCTTTCTTT. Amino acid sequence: CASSFGDTEAFF.